A selection of T cell receptor beta chains follows, all from one sample in a study of OX40 agonist ivuxolimab in advanced cancers. TCRdb keeps only in-frame clones here, not all; method: immunoSEQ multiplex PCR. The table shows tens of thousands of clones, with roughly three quarters occurring only once. Material: CD4+ or CD8+ T cells sorted from blood, obtained in a trial of the OX40 agonist ivuxolimab. All receptors come from an adult with an advanced solid tumor such as melanoma, head and neck, liver or kidney cancer. The CDR3 runs from the conserved cysteine through the conserved F or W. A D gene is named only where the DNA matches it firmly. Not every row has a clone size; where given, it reads once, few, many or a size class.

>TRBJ1-2|TRBD1|.|TRBV18
CASSPGQGDYGYTF
TGTGCCAGCTCACCCGGACAGGGCGACTATGGCTACACCTTC
>TRBJ1-1|.|.|TRBV10-1
CASSEERFTEAFF
TGCGCCAGCAGTGAAGAGAGGTTCACTGAAGCTTTCTTT
>TRBJ1-5|.|.|TRBV6-1
CASSEAGNSNQPQHF
TGTGCCAGCAGTGAAGCGGGTAATAGCAATCAGCCCCAGCATTTT
>TRBJ1-1|.|.|TRBV6-6
CASSTLGGNTEAFF
TGTGCCAGCAGTACCTTGGGGGGGAACACTGAAGCTTTCTTT
>TRBJ1-1|.|.|TRBV4-3
CASSQGEEGWNTEAFF
TGCGCCAGCAGCCAAGGAGAAGAGGGTTGGAACACTGAAGCTTTCTTT
>TRBJ2-1|.|.|TRBV2
CASTLLRNEQFF
TGTGCCAGCACTCTCCTTAGGAACGAGCAGTTCTTC
>TRBJ1-3|TRBD1|.|TRBV7-3
CASSLGQFSGNTIYF
TGTGCCAGCAGCTTGGGACAGTTCTCTGGAAACACCATATATTTT
>TRBJ2-1|.|.|TRBV6-1
CASSRGVSYNEQFF
TGTGCCAGCTCCCGGGGAGTCTCCTACAATGAGCAGTTCTTC
>TRBJ2-1|TRBD2|.|TRBV7-2
CASSLEPSGANNEQFF
TGTGCCAGCAGCTTAGAACCTAGCGGGGCGAACAATGAGCAGTTCTTC
>TRBJ1-4|TRBD1|.|TRBV7-2
CASSSKQGELFF
TGTGCCAGCAGCTCTAAACAGGGGGAACTGTTTTTT
>TRBJ2-5|.|.|TRBV5-6
CASSLRSGETQYF
TGTGCCAGCAGCTTGCGCAGTGGTGAGACCCAGTACTTC
>TRBJ2-3|.|once|TRBV4-3
CASSQDSGVADTQYF
TGCGCCAGCAGCCAAGATTCGGGGGTGGCAGATACGCAGTATTTT
>TRBJ2-7|.|.|TRBV6-5
CASSYYEAGYEQYF
TGTGCCAGCAGTTACTATGAGGCAGGCTACGAGCAGTACTTC
>TRBJ2-7|.|.|TRBV28
CASSLFPGYEQYF
TGTGCCAGCAGTTTATTTCCGGGGTACGAGCAGTACTTC
>TRBJ2-5|.|.|TRBV14
CASSHIDVGMKETQYF
TGTGCCAGCAGCCATATAGACGTAGGGATGAAGGAGACCCAGTACTTC
>TRBJ2-2|.|few|TRBV18
CASSPVRPNTGELFF
TGTGCCAGCTCACCTGTCCGGCCGAACACCGGGGAGCTGTTTTTT
>TRBJ2-7|.|.|TRBV19
CASSGEQNPYEQYF
TGTGCCAGTAGTGGAGAACAGAACCCCTACGAGCAGTACTTC
>TRBJ2-7|TRBD2|few|TRBV6-1
CASSDGREWNYEQYF
TGTGCCAGCAGTGACGGGCGGGAGTGGAACTACGAGCAGTACTTC
>TRBJ2-2|TRBD2|.|TRBV30
CAWGAGADIGELFF
TGTGCCTGGGGAGCGGGAGCGGACATCGGGGAGCTGTTTTTT
>TRBJ2-7|TRBD1|.|TRBV7-2
CASSLAQGQPYEQYF
TGTGCCAGCAGCTTAGCTCAGGGACAGCCCTACGAGCAGTACTTC
>TRBJ1-4|.|.|TRBV10-3
CAIIPWDEKLFF
TGTGCCATCATACCCTGGGATGAAAAACTGTTTTTT
>TRBJ2-3|.|once|TRBV2
CASSDPSGHPQYF
TGTGCCAGCAGTGATCCTTCCGGCCATCCGCAGTATTTT
>TRBJ1-1|TRBD1|.|TRBV19
CASSTNRGLNTEAFF
TGTGCCAGTAGTACCAACAGGGGCCTGAACACTGAAGCTTTCTTT
>TRBJ2-7|TRBD2|.|TRBV7-2
CASSPGLAAYEQYF
TGTGCCAGCAGCCCGGGACTAGCGGCCTACGAGCAGTACTTC
>TRBJ1-2|.|.|TRBV30
CAWSVRDDGYTF
TGTGCCTGGAGTGTCAGGGATGATGGCTACACCTTC
>TRBJ1-1|.|few|TRBV20-1
CSASSRQAAFF
TGCAGTGCTAGTTCGAGGCAGGCAGCTTTCTTT